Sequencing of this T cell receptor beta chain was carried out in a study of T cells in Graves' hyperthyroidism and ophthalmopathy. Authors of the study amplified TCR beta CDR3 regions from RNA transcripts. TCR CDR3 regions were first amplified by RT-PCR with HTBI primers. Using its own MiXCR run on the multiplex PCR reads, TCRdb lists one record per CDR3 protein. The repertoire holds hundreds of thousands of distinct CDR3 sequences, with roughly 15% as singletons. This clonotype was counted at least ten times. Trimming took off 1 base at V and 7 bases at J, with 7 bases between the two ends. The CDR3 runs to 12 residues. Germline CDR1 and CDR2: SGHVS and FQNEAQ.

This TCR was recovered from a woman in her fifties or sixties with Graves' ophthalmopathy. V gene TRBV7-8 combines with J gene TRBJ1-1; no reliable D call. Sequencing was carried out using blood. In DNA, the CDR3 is TGTGCCAGCAGCTTAGGTCGAGATGAAGCTTTCTTT. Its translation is CASSLGRDEAFF.